This T cell receptor (beta chain) comes out of a study of blood T cell repertoires in COVID-19. The data were produced by immunoSEQ multiplex PCR, yet TCRdb's version contains in-frame clones alone and is incomplete. Of more than 300,000 clones listed, about 92% are singletons. CDR1 is SGDLS and CDR2 is YYNGEE in the germline V gene. This CDR3 contains 13 residues. V gave up 3 bases and J gave up 2 bases, with 6 bases separating them. The origin of this receptor is a woman in her thirties who had recovered from COVID-19. The rearrangement uses TRBV9 and TRBJ1-3; no definite D call. Sample: PBMCs or T cells enriched from blood (not recorded which). The CDR3 bases are TGTGCCAGCAGCGGGCAAACTGGAAACACCATATATTTT. Translated, it gives CASSGQTGNTIYF.